This entry lists 17 T cell receptor beta chains sequenced from one sample in a study of OX40 agonist ivuxolimab in advanced cancers. Assay: immunoSEQ multiplex PCR; the TCRdb copy retains only in-frame clones and omits some. Found here are around 86,000 clones, roughly 90% of them singletons; the top ten hold around 0.38%. The sequences come from CD4+ or CD8+ T cells sorted from blood, collected in a trial of the OX40 agonist ivuxolimab. The receptors derive from an adult with an advanced solid tumor such as melanoma, head and neck, liver or kidney cancer.

The chain joins TRBV6-6 to TRBJ2-7; D may be TRBD1 or TRBD2 (5 bases each). Looked up from germline, CDR1 is MNHNY and CDR2 is SVGAGI (reference sequence). The CDR3 extends over 14 amino acids. V was shortened by 0 bases and J by 2 bases, with 8 bases between the two germline ends. CDR3 loop: CASSYSRDPYEQYF. In nucleotides, the CDR3 is TGTGCCAGCAGTTACTCAAGGGACCCCTACGAGCAGTACTTC.

J is TRBJ1-1 and V is TRBV19; weak D call: TRBD1 (5 bases). This CDR3 contains 14 residues. CDR1 LNHDA and CDR2 SQIVND come from the germline V gene (reference sequence). V was pared by 7 bases and J by 2 bases, with 14 bases between. The DNA of the CDR3 is TGTGCCAGTATCCGGACACCCGGAAACACTGAAGCTTTCTTT. Protein: CASIRTPGNTEAFF.

The CDR3 nucleotides are TGTGCCAGCAGCCAATTCAGGGGGGGACTAGCGGGCAGCACAGATACGCAGTATTTT. Translated, it gives CASSQFRGGLAGSTDTQYF. The chain couples TRBV4-2 to TRBJ2-3; 12 bases are shared with TRBD2. The J segment lost 0 bases and the V segment lost 2 bases, leaving 9 bases of the junction unmatched. This CDR3 has 19 amino acids. CDR1 is LGHNA, CDR2 YNFKEQ, per germline.

This chain connects TRBV18 to TRBJ2-1; no clear D. CDR3 length equals 16 residues. CDR1 and CDR2 from the germline V gene are KGHSH and LQKENI. The V end was cut by 1 base, the J end by 5 bases, with 15 bases between. The CDR3 bases are TGTGCCAGCTCACCACGTGGGGAAGGATCTAACAATGAGCAGTTCTTC. Residues: CASSPRGEGSNNEQFF.

V gene TRBV6-1 combines with J gene TRBJ1-2, with D possibly being TRBD1 (6 bases). The CDR3 totals 13 residues. CDR1 is MNHNS and CDR2 is SASEGT in the germline V gene. Between the trimmed V and J ends, which lost 8 bases and 2 bases, there was a span of 12 bases. The CDR3 DNA sequence: TGTGCCAGCTCCGAACAGGGCAACTATGGCTACACCTTC. Protein sequence: CASSEQGNYGYTF.

The chain employs TRBV18 and TRBJ2-5; 11 bases agree with TRBD2. The tail of the sequence fits TRBJ2-7 better, so the J call may be wrong. The CDR3 is made up of 16 amino acids. Looked up from germline, CDR1 is KGHSH and CDR2 is LQKENI. CDR3 residues: CASSPGGLAATYEQYF. The CDR3 nucleotides read TGTGCCAGCTCACCCGGGGGACTAGCGGCCACCTACGAGCAGTACTTC.

The V call is TRBV27, the J call TRBJ1-5, with 7 positions matching TRBD1. This CDR3 has 14 residues. CDR1 is MNHEY and CDR2 is SMNVEV in the germline V gene (reference sequence). The ends lost 1 base at V and 7 bases at J; junction bases unmatched: 4. CDR3 residues: CASSLLPQGQPQHF. In nucleotides, the CDR3 is TGTGCCAGCAGTTTATTGCCACAGGGGCAGCCCCAGCATTTT.

V usage is TRBV5-5 and J usage is TRBJ1-5, with TRBD1 matching 8 bases. After removal of 1 base from V and 5 bases from J, the junction contained 5 bases not matched to a gene. The CDR3 has 15 amino acids. Germline-derived CDR1 and CDR2 are SGHKS and YYEKEE (reference sequence). CDR3 sequence (DNA): TGTGCCAGCAGCTTGAGGACAGGGACGCATCAGCCCCAGCATTTT. As protein: CASSLRTGTHQPQHF.

This sequence joins TRBV7-2 and TRBJ2-5; D might be TRBD2 (6 bases). Trimming took 5 bases from V and 1 from J, leaving 14 bases between them. The CDR3 contains 15 residues. CDR1 is SGHTA, CDR2 FQGNSA, per germline. The CDR3 loop reads CASSPRRGIQETQYF. The CDR3 nucleotides read TGTGCCAGCAGCCCCCGCCGGGGGATCCAAGAGACCCAGTACTTC.

The CDR3, as DNA: TGTGCCAGCAGCTTATCCGGGGGGAACACTGAAGCTTTCTTT. This codes for CASSLSGGNTEAFF. The J gene is TRBJ1-1, the V gene TRBV13, with D perhaps TRBD1 (5 bases). There are 14 residues in the CDR3. Trimming shortened V by 2 bases and J by 1 base, and 8 bases separated the two germline ends. The germline V gene encodes CDR1 PRHDT and CDR2 FYEKMQ (reference sequence).

This chain connects TRBV7-2 to TRBJ1-3; D not certain. Looked up from germline, CDR1 is SGHTA and CDR2 is FQGNSA. CDR3 length: 14 amino acids. The ends were cut back, 6 bases at V and 0 bases at J, with 9 bases in the middle. CDR3 amino acids: CASSYLTSGNTIYF. The CDR3 nucleotides read TGTGCCAGCAGTTATCTCACCTCTGGAAACACCATATATTTT.

The V call is TRBV21-1, the J call TRBJ1-5; TRBD1, the D gene given by the table, was not confirmed from the DNA. TRBV21-1 is deemed a pseudogene. CDR3 length equals 14 residues. CDR3 sequence: CASSNGGQNQPQHF. CDR3 coding DNA: TGTGCCAGCAGCAACGGGGGACAGAATCAGCCCCAGCATTTT.

This sequence joins TRBV2 and TRBJ1-3, with a tentative D call TRBD1 (5 bases). Germline V CDR1 and CDR2: SNHLY, FYNNEI. Trimming removed 6 bases at V and 4 bases at J, with 13 bases between. This CDR3 has 14 amino acids. CDR3 residues: CASSPGTTGNTIYF. The CDR3 bases are TGTGCCAGCAGCCCCGGGACTACCGGAAACACCATATATTTT. Full variable domain (missing parts from reference TRBV2 and TRBJ1-3): EPEVTQTPSHQVTQMGQEVILRCVPISNHLYFYWYRQILGQKVEFLVSFYNNEISEKSEIFDDQFSVERPDGSNFTLKIRSTKLEDSAMYFCASSPGTTGNTIYFGEGSWLTVV.

The chain links TRBV18 to TRBJ1-1; 10 bases align to TRBD1. Germline V gene sequence: CDR1 KGHSH, CDR2 LQKENI. J gave up 3 bases and V 1 base, and 8 bases lay outside the gene matches. This CDR3 spans 17 amino acids. CDR3 amino acids: CASSPLDRGQGDTEAFF. In nucleotides, the CDR3 is TGTGCCAGCTCACCACTTGACAGGGGGCAGGGGGACACTGAAGCTTTCTTT.

The chain has TRBV9 and TRBJ1-1; D gene unclear. From germline, CDR1 is SGDLS and CDR2 YYNGEE. The V gene lost 4 bases and the J gene lost 0 bases, with 16 bases spanning the gap. The CDR3 has 16 residues. This chain's CDR3 is CASSPTAGRMNTEAFF. In DNA, the CDR3 is TGTGCCAGCAGCCCCACAGCCGGGCGAATGAACACTGAAGCTTTCTTT. Filled out from reference TRBV9 and TRBJ1-1, the complete variable domain reads DSGVTQTPKHLITATGQRVTLRCSPRSGDLSVYWYQQSLDQGLQFLIQYYNGEERAKGNILERFSAQQFPDLHSELNLSSLELGDSALYFCASSPTAGRMNTEAFFGQGTRLTVV.

The CDR3 here is CASSPQGDRGTEAFF. CDR3 nucleotide sequence: TGTGCCAGCTCACCACAGGGGGATAGGGGCACTGAAGCTTTCTTT. This sequence joins TRBV18 and TRBJ1-1, with a tentative D call TRBD1 (6 bases). Germline CDR1 and CDR2: KGHSH and LQKENI. V lost 1 base and J lost 4, with 13 bases in between. The CDR3 sequence is 15 residues long.

This clone was observed once. The chain is built from TRBV13 and TRBJ2-5; 7 nucleotides agree with TRBD2. The J call may be incorrect, as the DNA end agrees better with TRBJ2-7. Germline V gives CDR1 PRHDT, CDR2 FYEKMQ (reference sequence). The CDR3 has 14 amino acids. The CDR3 spells CASSLSGGSYEQYF. The DNA for the CDR3 is TGTGCCAGCAGCTTATCCGGCGGGAGCTACGAGCAGTACTTC.